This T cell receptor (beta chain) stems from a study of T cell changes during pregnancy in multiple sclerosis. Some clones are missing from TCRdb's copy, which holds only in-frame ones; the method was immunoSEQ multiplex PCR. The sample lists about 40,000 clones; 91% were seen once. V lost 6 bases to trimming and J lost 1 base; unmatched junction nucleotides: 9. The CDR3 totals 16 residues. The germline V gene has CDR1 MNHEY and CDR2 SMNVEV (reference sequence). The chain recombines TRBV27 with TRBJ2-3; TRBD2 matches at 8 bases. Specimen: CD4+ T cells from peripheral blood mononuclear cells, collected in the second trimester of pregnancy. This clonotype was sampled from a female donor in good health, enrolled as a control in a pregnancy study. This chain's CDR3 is CASRTLGRGGTDTQYF. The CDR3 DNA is TGTGCCAGCAGGACCCTGGGGCGGGGGGGCACAGATACGCAGTATTTT.